The clone carrying this TCR beta chain was counted a few times. The antigen remains unidentified. These data come from a study of T cells in Graves' hyperthyroidism and ophthalmopathy. Study outcomes and limitations: Expanded thyroid clonotypes (above 0.001) were mostly also found in blood. Ophthalmopathy got predicted by the model a median around six months before its onset.

Germline V CDR1 and CDR2: LNHDA, SQIVND (reference sequence). CDR3 size: 15 residues. Trimming stripped 4 bases from V and 4 bases from J, with 14 bases between. Amplified TCR beta CDR3 regions came from RNA transcripts. In the first-round RT-PCR of the TCR CDR3, the HTBI primer set was used. Each CDR3 protein is one row after TCRdb ran MiXCR on the multiplex PCR reads. This sample has 660,000 or so distinct CDR3 sequences; nearly 45% occur once, and the top ten carry about 7.2%. The J gene is TRBJ1-5, the V gene TRBV19; D is unresolved. This sequence originates from an adult man with Graves' disease, either hyperthyroidism or ophthalmopathy (not recorded which). Sequencing was carried out using peripheral blood or thyroid tissue (not recorded which). CDR3 DNA: TGTGCCAGTAGTACCACACGGATAGGAAATCAGCCCCAGCATTTT. Encoded protein: CASSTTRIGNQPQHF.